The 32 T cell receptor beta chains below were found in one sample sequenced in a study of OX40 agonist ivuxolimab in advanced cancers. Method: immunoSEQ multiplex PCR; TCRdb's copy keeps in-frame clones and lacks some. In the table there are roughly 110,000 clones, around 90% of which are singletons. The specimen comprised CD4+ or CD8+ T cells sorted from blood, sampled in a trial of the OX40 agonist ivuxolimab. Receptor source: an adult with an advanced solid tumor such as melanoma, head and neck, liver or kidney cancer.

The V call is TRBV6-1, the J call TRBJ2-7; D remains ambiguous. The CDR3 sequence is 15 residues long. Trimming shortened V by 2 bases and J by 2 bases, and 13 bases separated the two germline ends. The germline gives CDR1 MNHNS, CDR2 SASEGT. As DNA, the CDR3 is TGTGCCAGCAGTGAATGGGCTAACCAAGCCTACGAGCAGTACTTC. The encoded protein is CASSEWANQAYEQYF.

The rearrangement uses TRBV6-6 and TRBJ1-5; possible D gene TRBD1, 5 bases. CDR3 length equals 14 residues. Germline CDR1 is MNHNY and CDR2 is SVGAGI (reference sequence). Trimming removed 5 bases at V and 2 bases at J, with 10 bases between. The CDR3 region is CASSGQGGNQPQHF. In DNA form, the CDR3 reads TGTGCCAGCAGTGGTCAGGGTGGCAATCAGCCCCAGCATTTT.

The chain uses TRBV27 and TRBJ2-4; the match to TRBD2 covers 9 bases. Trimming took 8 bases from V and 0 from J; bases not matched to a gene: 8. The CDR3 is 16 amino acids. Germline lookup yields CDR1 MNHEY and CDR2 SMNVEV (reference sequence). CDR3 coding DNA: TGTGCCAGCGCAGCGGGGGGAGCACTAGCCAAAAACATTCAGTACTTC. Its translation is CASAAGGALAKNIQYF.

This chain connects TRBV29-1 to TRBJ1-1, with D maybe TRBD1 (6 bases). Germline values: CDR1 SQVTM, CDR2 ANQGSEA. V was trimmed by 3 bases and J by 4 bases, leaving 15 bases between them. The CDR3 is 14 amino acids. CDR3 coding DNA: TGCAGCGTTGACGGGCAGGGGCAGGGCACTGAAGCTTTCTTT. This sequence encodes CSVDGQGQGTEAFF.

The chain has TRBV6-6 and TRBJ2-1, with 10 bases fitting TRBD1. CDR1 is MNHNY and CDR2 is SVGAGI in the germline V gene (reference sequence). The CDR3 has 14 amino acids. With 6 bases clipped from V and 7 bases from J, the junction kept 6 bases outside the gene matches. CDR3 DNA: TGTGCCAGCAGCACCAGACAGGGGGCTAATGAGCAGTTCTTC. Its translation: CASSTRQGANEQFF.

V and J are TRBV2 and TRBJ1-5; D gene uncertain. The V and J ends lost 9 bases and 2 bases respectively, with 14 bases between them. Germline V gene sequence: CDR1 SNHLY, CDR2 FYNNEI. CDR3 length: 14 amino acids. CDR3 residues: CASGLSTGNQPQHF. In nucleotides, the CDR3 is TGTGCCAGTGGACTTTCGACGGGCAATCAGCCCCAGCATTTT.

V gene TRBV9 combines with J gene TRBJ1-3; D is perhaps TRBD1 (6 bases). This CDR3 comprises 18 residues. Germline loops: CDR1 SGDLS, CDR2 YYNGEE. V was shortened by 0 bases and J by 0 bases, with 16 bases between the two germline ends. The CDR3: CASSVAGGGLSSGNTIYF. The CDR3 DNA reads TGTGCCAGCAGCGTAGCCGGAGGGGGTTTAAGCTCTGGAAACACCATATATTTT.

This clone came up once. The chain is built from TRBV5-5 and TRBJ2-7; D gene ambiguous. The CDR3 runs 15 residues. Germline CDR1 reads SGHKS; CDR2 reads YYEKEE (reference sequence). V was cut by 7 bases and J by 2 bases, with 19 bases left in between. The CDR3 DNA reads as TGTGCCAGCGGGCACGAGGACCTGCAGCCCTACGAGCAGTACTTC. Encoded protein: CASGHEDLQPYEQYF.

This chain links TRBV12-5 with TRBJ2-2, with TRBD1 identical over 8 bases. The CDR3 is 14 residues long. V gave up 8 bases and J gave up 7 bases; unmatched junction bases: 9. Germline V gene sequence: CDR1 LGHNT, CDR2 FRNRAP. The CDR3 DNA follows: TGTGCTAGTTGGGCAGGGGGCGCGTACGGGGAGCTGTTTTTT. This gives the protein CASWAGGAYGELFF.

This chain links TRBV7-8 with TRBJ1-5, with 8 positions matching TRBD1. Losses at the gene ends were 6 bases for V and 5 bases for J; bases not matched to a gene: 6. This CDR3 has 14 residues. CDR1 is SGHVS, CDR2 FQNEAQ, per germline. CDR3 in DNA: TGTGCCAGCAGGAAGACAGGGGCTGATCAGCCCCAGCATTTT. Amino acids: CASRKTGADQPQHF.

The chain couples TRBV19 to TRBJ1-5; D may be TRBD1 (6 bases). V was pared by 1 base and J by 0 bases, with 7 bases between. The germline V gene has CDR1 LNHDA and CDR2 SQIVND (reference sequence). The CDR3 spans 15 residues. Written as DNA, the CDR3 is TGTGCCAGTAGTATAGGGGACACTAGCAATCAGCCCCAGCATTTT. Translation: CASSIGDTSNQPQHF.

For the CDR3, the DNA is TGCGCCAGCTCTCAGGGTAGCGGGAGGGCCAATGAGCAGTTCTTC. Translated: CASSQGSGRANEQFF. This chain uses TRBV10-2 with TRBJ2-1, with 11 bases that match TRBD2. Germline V gives CDR1 WSHSY, CDR2 SAAADI. The CDR3 covers 15 residues. Losses at the gene ends were 8 bases for V and 6 bases for J; bases not matched to a gene: 9.

This chain links TRBV18 with TRBJ1-2, with D possibly TRBD1 on 5 matching bases. This CDR3 has 15 residues. V was pared by 0 bases and J by 6 bases, with 14 bases between. In germline, CDR1 is KGHSH, CDR2 LQKENI. This chain's CDR3 is CASSPPSGSFDGYTF. Here the CDR3 DNA reads TGTGCCAGCTCACCACCGTCAGGGAGCTTTGATGGCTACACCTTC.

The chain combines TRBV11-2 with TRBJ2-1; 8 bases are a match to TRBD1. Per germline, CDR1 SGHAT and CDR2 FQNNGV. Trimming cost V 5 bases and J 4 bases; bases outside gene matches: 7. The CDR3 loop spans 15 amino acids. The CDR3 here is CASSPPGTGYNEQFF. Here the CDR3 DNA reads TGTGCCAGCAGCCCCCCCGGGACAGGATACAATGAGCAGTTCTTC.

V and J are TRBV19 and TRBJ1-3; 8 bases agree with TRBD1. J gave up 3 bases and V 7 bases, and 8 bases lay outside the gene matches. There are 15 residues in the CDR3. Germline lookup yields CDR1 LNHDA and CDR2 SQIVND (reference sequence). The CDR3 sequence: CASTPRTGFGNTIYF. CDR3 nucleotides: TGTGCCAGTACCCCCCGGACAGGGTTTGGAAACACCATATATTTT.

A note on this clone: The sample contains more than one DNA sequence encoding this CDR3. The CDR3 sequence: CASSPARQDYGYTF. CDR3 nucleotides: TGTGCCAGTAGCCCGGCTAGACAGGACTATGGCTACACCTTC. V is TRBV19 and J is TRBJ1-2; a possible D gene is TRBD1 (6 bases). CDR1 LNHDA and CDR2 SQIVND come from the germline V gene (reference sequence). V was pared by 6 bases and J by 3 bases, with 14 bases between. CDR3 size: 14 residues.

The chain employs TRBV11-2 and TRBJ2-1, with 12 nucleotides matching TRBD2. Per the germline V gene, CDR1 is SGHAT and CDR2 is FQNNGV. V trimming: 5 bases; J trimming: 4 bases; junction bases outside the gene matches: 12. The CDR3 spans 18 residues. The CDR3, as DNA: TGTGCCAGCAGCCCCCACCCCCAACTAGCGGGGGGATACAATGAGCAGTTCTTC. The encoded protein is CASSPHPQLAGGYNEQFF. Full variable domain (remainder filled in from reference TRBV11-2 and TRBJ2-1): EAGVAQSPRYKIIEKRQSVAFWCNPISGHATLYWYQQILGQGPKLLIQFQNNGVVDDSQLPKDRFSAERLKGVDSTLKIQPAKLEDSAVYLCASSPHPQLAGGYNEQFFGPGTRLTVL.

The chain joins TRBV5-1 to TRBJ1-5; D might be TRBD1 (5 bases). The ends were cut back, 6 bases at V and 5 bases at J, with 18 bases in the middle. The length of the CDR3 is 15 residues. Germline CDR1 and CDR2: SGHRS and YFSETQ. In DNA, the CDR3 is TGCGCCAGCACCCATGCCGGGACTAAAGATCAGCCCCAGCATTTT. Residues: CASTHAGTKDQPQHF.

The chain employs TRBV5-6 and TRBJ2-2; D gene ambiguous. Trimming stripped 1 base from V and 8 bases from J, with 12 bases between. Germline V CDR1 and CDR2: SGHDT, YYEEEE. The CDR3 covers 14 residues. As DNA, the CDR3 is TGTGCCAGCAGCTTGAAAAGAGTCTCTGGGGAGCTGTTTTTT. Protein product: CASSLKRVSGELFF.

CDR3 DNA: TGTGCCAGCAGTCGGACTCCTCTACTGGACGAGCAGTACTTC. Protein sequence: CASSRTPLLDEQYF. The chain recombines TRBV28 with TRBJ2-7; a weak D match, TRBD2 (5 bases). CDR3 length equals 14 residues. Germline V lookup: CDR1 MDHEN, CDR2 SYDVKM. The V and J ends lost 5 bases and 5 bases respectively, with 16 bases between them. The whole variable domain, filled in from reference TRBV28 and TRBJ2-7, reads DVKVTQSSRYLVKRTGEKVFLECVQDMDHENMFWYRQDPGLGLRLIYFSYDVKMKEKGDIPEGYSVSREKKERFSLILESASTNQTSMYLCASSRTPLLDEQYFGPGTRLTVT.

The chain employs TRBV5-1 and TRBJ2-5, with TRBD2 matching over 8 bases. The germline CDR1 and CDR2 sequences are SGHRS and YFSETQ. The CDR3 totals 15 residues. Trimming took 0 bases from V and 0 from J; bases not matched to a gene: 1. The CDR3, as DNA: TGCGCCAGCAGCTTGGTTAGCGGGGACCAAGAGACCCAGTACTTC. The encoded protein is CASSLVSGDQETQYF.

V gene TRBV15 combines with J gene TRBJ1-4; the D is unclear. Trimming cost V 0 bases and J 6 bases, with 5 bases left between them. The germline gives CDR1 LNHNV, CDR2 YYDKDF (reference sequence). CDR3 length: 13 amino acids. The CDR3 nucleotides are TGTGCCACCAGCAGAGATCATTATGAAAAACTGTTTTTT. As protein: CATSRDHYEKLFF.

The chain carries TRBV29-1 and TRBJ1-1; 7 bases align to TRBD1. From germline, CDR1 is SQVTM and CDR2 ANQGSEA. V shed 7 bases and J 4 bases; nucleotides not matched to a gene: 6. This CDR3 has 12 residues. For the CDR3, the DNA is TGCAGCGGGCAGACAGGGAGCACTGAAGCTTTCTTT. Protein sequence: CSGQTGSTEAFF. Looking up the rest from reference TRBV29-1 and TRBJ1-1 gives the full variable domain: SAVISQKPSRDICQRGTSLTIQCQVDSQVTMMFWYRQQPGQSLTLIATANQGSEATYESGFVIDKFPISRPNLTFSTLTVSNMSPEDSSIYLCSGQTGSTEAFFGQGTRLTVV.

The chain joins TRBV18 to TRBJ2-7, with TRBD2 matching 7 bases. The CDR3 length is 15 residues. The V gene end was trimmed by 6 bases and the J gene end by 4 bases; junction bases not matched to a gene: 12. The germline V gene encodes CDR1 KGHSH and CDR2 LQKENI. The CDR3 loop is CASSPGTTGGYEQYF. CDR3 DNA sequence: TGTGCCAGCTCTCCGGGGACTACTGGTGGGTACGAGCAGTACTTC.

V and J are TRBV15 and TRBJ1-4; 11 nucleotides align to TRBD1. Germline values: CDR1 LNHNV, CDR2 YYDKDF (reference sequence). The CDR3 totals 14 residues. J gave up 8 bases and V 3 bases, and 2 bases lay outside the gene matches. This CDR3 reads CATSRDRGQEKLFF. CDR3 sequence (DNA): TGTGCCACCAGCAGGGACAGGGGGCAGGAAAAACTGTTTTTT.

This clone came up once. This chain joins TRBV5-1 and TRBJ2-1; 13 nucleotides match TRBD2. V was clipped by 0 bases and J by 7 bases; unmatched bases: 4. This CDR3 has 16 residues. Germline V gene sequence: CDR1 SGHRS, CDR2 YFSETQ. The CDR3 DNA is TGCGCCAGCAGCTTGGGAGGACTAGCGGGAGTGAATGAGCAGTTCTTC. Translated, it gives CASSLGGLAGVNEQFF.

This chain joins TRBV5-1 and TRBJ2-2; no reliable D call. V lost 0 bases and J 7 bases, leaving 10 bases between the germline ends. Germline V gives CDR1 SGHRS, CDR2 YFSETQ. The CDR3 totals 14 residues. The CDR3: CASSLETPIGELFF. The CDR3 DNA follows: TGCGCCAGCAGCTTGGAGACTCCCATCGGGGAGCTGTTTTTT.

The V call is TRBV12-5, the J call TRBJ1-1; no clear D. The CDR3 totals 11 residues. Trimming removed 2 bases from V and 11 bases from J, with 9 bases in between. The germline CDR1 and CDR2 sequences are LGHNT and FRNRAP. This CDR3 is CASGLPPGAFF. The CDR3 coding sequence is TGTGCTAGTGGTTTGCCGCCGGGGGCTTTCTTT.

The chain couples TRBV25-1 to TRBJ1-2; 7 positions match TRBD1. In germline, CDR1 is MGHDK, CDR2 SYGVNS. Losses at the gene ends were 3 bases for V and 0 bases for J; bases not matched to a gene: 4. The CDR3 runs to 15 residues. Here the CDR3 DNA reads TGTGCCAGCAGTGAGGGGACAGCAGCTAACTATGGCTACACCTTC. This codes for CASSEGTAANYGYTF.

The V and J genes are TRBV5-1 and TRBJ1-6; D is unclear. This CDR3 region has 13 residues. Germline loops: CDR1 SGHRS, CDR2 YFSETQ. The V gene lost 0 bases and the J gene lost 7 bases, with 5 bases spanning the gap. The CDR3 DNA reads as TGCGCCAGCAGCTTGGATCGGAATTCACCCCTCCACTTT. Translating gives CASSLDRNSPLHF.

CDR3: CASSQEHTTSGNTIYF. Here the CDR3 DNA reads TGCGCCAGCAGCCAGGAACATACGACCTCTGGAAACACCATATATTTT. This chain uses TRBV4-1 with TRBJ1-3; D not certain. Germline V lookup: CDR1 MGHRA, CDR2 YSYEKL. CDR3 length: 16 amino acids. V was pared by 3 bases and J by 0 bases, with 12 bases between.

CDR3 sequence (DNA): TGCGCCAGCAGCTTGGGGACAGGGGGCACCGGGGAGCTGTTTTTT. It yields the protein CASSLGTGGTGELFF. The chain links TRBV5-1 to TRBJ2-2, with 10 bases aligning to TRBD1. This CDR3 spans 15 amino acids. V was clipped by 0 bases and J by 4 bases; unmatched bases: 0. CDR1 is SGHRS, CDR2 YFSETQ, per germline.